This TCR beta chain is from a study of blood T cell repertoires in COVID-19. Study in general: Samples of COVID-19 (acute and convalescent) were obtained from the United States, Italy and Spain. The cDNA or gDNA used as material had been derived from T cells, B-cell-depleted T cells, or PBMCs.

Authors' data handling: Amplification with reference gene primers provided the estimates of nucleated cell counts. The data were produced by immunoSEQ multiplex PCR, yet TCRdb's version contains in-frame clones alone and is incomplete. The D gene and trimming were derived from the DNA, and the V and J assignments and clone size from that table. The data show about 270,000 clones, around four fifths seen once. The V end lost 2 bases, the J end lost 1 base, and 6 bases lay between the germline ends. Germline CDR1 is SGDLS and CDR2 is YYNGEE. The CDR3 is 13 residues long. V and J are TRBV9 and TRBJ1-2, with D unclear. This sequence was found in a woman in her fifties or sixties who had recovered from COVID-19. The source material was peripheral blood. The CDR3 DNA reads as TGTGCCAGCAGCGTTGACATTAACTATGGCTACACCTTC. The encoded protein is CASSVDINYGYTF.